Listed here are 25 T cell receptor beta chains from one sample, sequenced in a study of cytomegalovirus exposure and HLA in healthy donors. PCR involved 60 Vbeta and 13 Jbeta primers. This table comes from immunoSEQ multiplex PCR, and its TCRdb copy is limited to in-frame clones, with some not included. The data hold around 19,000 clones, with less than 85% observed a single time. Sample: PBMCs. Source of these receptors: a human donor in good health.

The chain combines TRBV7-2 with TRBJ1-4; tentative D call: TRBD1 (5 bases). The CDR3 extends over 17 amino acids. Germline values: CDR1 SGHTA, CDR2 FQGNSA. V was shortened by 4 bases and J by 5 bases, with 20 bases between the two germline ends. The CDR3 is CASSSTPTRDRNEKLFF. CDR3 nucleotides: TGTGCCAGCAGCTCCACCCCCACCAGAGACAGAAATGAAAAACTGTTTTTT.

The rearrangement joins TRBV9 to TRBJ2-1, with D tentatively TRBD2 (6 bases). In germline, CDR1 is SGDLS, CDR2 YYNGEE. Trimming pared 0 bases from V and 3 bases from J, leaving 10 bases between. The CDR3 consists of 15 residues. The CDR3 DNA sequence: TGTGCCAGCAGCGTAGGAGCGGGCAGCTACAATGAGCAGTTCTTC. Translation: CASSVGAGSYNEQFF.

J is TRBJ1-6 and V is TRBV7-2; 7 bases are a match to TRBD1. Germline V gives CDR1 SGHTA, CDR2 FQGNSA. Losses at the gene ends were 2 bases for V and 4 bases for J; bases not matched to a gene: 8. CDR3 length: 17 residues. This chain's CDR3 is CASSLRATGFYNSPLHF. For the CDR3, the DNA is TGTGCCAGCAGCTTAAGAGCGACAGGGTTTTATAATTCACCCCTCCACTTT.

This chain joins TRBV19 and TRBJ1-4; TRBD1 is a possible D gene (6 bases). V lost 11 bases and J lost 0, with 19 bases in between. The CDR3 loop spans 16 amino acids. Germline V gene data show CDR1 as LNHDA and CDR2 as SQIVND (reference sequence). The CDR3 loop reads CASHQRGTPTNEKLFF. CDR3 bases: TGTGCCTCCCACCAGAGGGGGACCCCAACTAATGAAAAACTGTTTTTT.

This chain connects TRBV19 to TRBJ2-1; 16 bases are a match to TRBD2. The CDR3 covers 18 residues. J was trimmed by 2 bases and V by 5 bases; bases with no gene match: 6. CDR1 and CDR2 (germline): LNHDA, SQIVND (reference sequence). CDR3: CASSPSGTSGGAYNEQFF. The CDR3 region has the DNA TGTGCCAGTAGTCCCTCCGGGACTAGCGGGGGGGCCTACAATGAGCAGTTCTTC.

The J gene is TRBJ2-5, the V gene TRBV4-3, with 9 bases matching TRBD2. The J call is doubtful: the DNA matches TRBJ2-7 better. CDR1 is LGHNA and CDR2 is YSLEER in the germline V gene. The CDR3 runs 16 residues. The CDR3 region has the DNA TGCGCCAGCAGCCAAGATAGTATGACTAGCGGCTACGAGCAGTACTTC. Its translation: CASSQDSMTSGYEQYF.

The DNA for the CDR3 is TGTGCCAGCAGCCCTACCGACAGGCCTTCCTATGGCTACACCTTC. It yields the protein CASSPTDRPSYGYTF. V gene TRBV6-4 combines with J gene TRBJ1-2; perhaps TRBD1 as D (6 bases). The CDR3 has 15 amino acids. V shed 6 bases and J shed 4 bases, with 18 bases lying between them. In germline, CDR1 is MRHNA, CDR2 SNTAGT.

The V gene is TRBV11-3, the J gene TRBJ2-2; 7 bases align to TRBD1. The CDR3 loop spans 15 amino acids. CDR1 is SGHNT and CDR2 is YENEEA in the germline V gene. Trimming cost V 5 bases and J 4 bases; bases outside gene matches: 7. For the CDR3, the DNA is TGTGCCAGCAGCCACCTGGGACAGTCCACCGGGGAGCTGTTTTTT. It translates to CASSHLGQSTGELFF.

The J gene is TRBJ2-2, the V gene TRBV2; D not certain. V was pared by 3 bases and J by 1 base, with 9 bases between. Germline loops: CDR1 SNHLY, CDR2 FYNNEI. This CDR3 spans 15 amino acids. CDR3 amino acids: CASSENQVNTGELFF. The CDR3 nucleotides read TGTGCCAGCAGTGAGAATCAGGTGAACACCGGGGAGCTGTTTTTT. The full variable domain, completed using reference TRBV2 and TRBJ2-2, is EPEVTQTPSHQVTQMGQEVILRCVPISNHLYFYWYRQILGQKVEFLVSFYNNEISEKSEIFDDQFSVERPDGSNFTLKIRSTKLEDSAMYFCASSENQVNTGELFFGEGSRLTVL.

This sequence joins TRBV6-5 and TRBJ1-3; TRBD1 matches 7 bases. The CDR3 totals 15 residues. Trimming cost V 5 bases and J 2 bases; bases outside gene matches: 6. CDR1 and CDR2 (germline): MNHEY, SVGAGI. In DNA, the CDR3 is TGTGCCAGCAGTGCAGACAGGGTGACTGGAAACACCATATATTTT. It codes for CASSADRVTGNTIYF.

The chain recombines TRBV30 with TRBJ2-7; 7 nucleotides align to TRBD1. J lost 0 bases, V lost 3 bases, and 2 bases had no gene match. The CDR3 runs to 13 residues. Germline CDR1 reads GTSNPN; CDR2 reads SVGIG (reference sequence). The CDR3 loop reads CAWRGQISYEQYF. The CDR3 bases are TGTGCCTGGAGGGGACAGATCTCCTACGAGCAGTACTTC.

The chain has TRBV19 and TRBJ1-5; 9 positions agree with TRBD1. The V gene end was trimmed by 6 bases and the J gene end by 6 bases; junction bases not matched to a gene: 6. Germline CDR1 reads LNHDA; CDR2 reads SQIVND (reference sequence). CDR3 length: 14 residues. This CDR3 is CASRLTGGSQPQHF. CDR3 nucleotide sequence: TGTGCCAGTAGATTGACAGGGGGAAGTCAGCCCCAGCATTTT.

The DNA for the CDR3 is TGTGCCAGCAGCTTAGGGGGGGGCGGACAGCCCCAGCATTTT. Translation gives CASSLGGGGQPQHF. The chain employs TRBV7-9 and TRBJ1-5; D possibly corresponds to TRBD1 (6 bases). CDR1 is SEHNR and CDR2 is FQNEAQ in the germline V gene (reference sequence). V lost 1 base, J lost 7 bases, and 11 bases lay in between. The CDR3 extends over 14 amino acids.

The chain employs TRBV5-6 and TRBJ1-1, with no clear D. CDR3 length: 12 amino acids. V was cut by 5 bases and J by 5 bases, with 10 bases left in between. CDR1 and CDR2 (germline): SGHDT, YYEEEE. CDR3: CASSLSRTEAFF. The CDR3 DNA is TGTGCCAGCAGTCTGAGTCGGACTGAAGCTTTCTTT.

J is TRBJ1-2 and V is TRBV4-1; TRBD1 aligns across 10 bases. The CDR3 length is 17 residues. J was trimmed by 8 bases and V by 1 base; bases with no gene match: 13. CDR1 and CDR2 from the germline V gene are MGHRA and YSYEKL. The CDR3 DNA is TGCGCCAGCAGCCAAGCAGGGGTAATAGGGACAGGGGAGGGCTACACCTTC. It specifies CASSQAGVIGTGEGYTF.

The chain combines TRBV6-5 with TRBJ1-5, with 7 bases aligning to TRBD1. Germline lookup yields CDR1 MNHEY and CDR2 SVGAGI. The CDR3 length is 14 residues. J gave up 0 bases and V 5 bases, and 1 base lay outside the gene matches. As DNA, the CDR3 is TGTGCCAGCAGTCGGGACAGTAGCAATCAGCCCCAGCATTTT. It is translated as CASSRDSSNQPQHF.

Relative to its sample, this clone is medium-sized. The CDR3 region has the DNA TGTGCCAGCAGTGCCTACCCGCGACAGGGGGCAAACACCGGGGAGCTGTTTTTT. Protein product: CASSAYPRQGANTGELFF. This rearrangement joins TRBV25-1 to TRBJ2-2; TRBD1 matches at 10 bases. The germline V gene encodes CDR1 MGHDK and CDR2 SYGVNS. The CDR3 runs 18 residues. Unmatched junction bases numbered 10, after V lost 4 bases and J lost 2 bases. Supplemented by reference TRBV25-1 and TRBJ2-2, the full variable domain reads EADIYQTPRYLVIGTGKKITLECSQTMGHDKMYWYQQDPGMELHLIHYSYGVNSTEKGDLSSESTVSRIRTEHFPLTLESARPSHTSQYLCASSAYPRQGANTGELFFGEGSRLTVL.

The V gene is TRBV6-5, the J gene TRBJ1-1; no firm D call. Germline V CDR1 and CDR2: MNHEY, SVGAGI. The CDR3 is made up of 14 amino acids. V lost 7 bases and J 1 base, leaving 13 bases between the germline ends. CDR3 nucleotide sequence: TGTGCCAGCATCATACATCGGGGGAACACTGAAGCTTTCTTT. Protein: CASIIHRGNTEAFF.

A note on this clone: At one end the junction does not follow the germline gene, possibly because of a read error. V usage is TRBV18 and J usage is TRBJ1-2; TRBD1 matches at 9 bases. The CDR3 length is 14 residues. From germline, CDR1 is KGHSH and CDR2 LQKENI. Here the CDR3 reads CASSPGQGLYDYTF. CDR3 sequence (DNA): TGTGCCAGCTCACCGGGACAGGGCTTATATGACTACACCTTC.

This chain joins TRBV30 and TRBJ1-5; no clear D gene. The CDR3 loop spans 13 amino acids. V shed 0 bases and J shed 4 bases, with 7 bases lying between them. Germline assignment: CDR1 GTSNPN and CDR2 SVGIG (reference sequence). Here the CDR3 reads CAWSVGPNQPQHF. CDR3 coding DNA: TGTGCCTGGAGTGTTGGGCCGAATCAGCCCCAGCATTTT.

The rearrangement uses TRBV28 and TRBJ1-3; a possible D gene is TRBD1 (6 bases). CDR3 length: 15 residues. Germline V gives CDR1 MDHEN, CDR2 SYDVKM. V gave up 2 bases and J gave up 2 bases, with 10 bases separating them. The CDR3 sequence is CASSLVGAAGNTIYF. The DNA of the CDR3 is TGTGCCAGCAGTTTAGTGGGGGCTGCTGGAAACACCATATATTTT.

The chain uses TRBV11-2 and TRBJ2-1, with 7 bases fitting TRBD2. V lost 1 base, J lost 4 bases, and 4 bases stayed unmatched. The CDR3 sequence is 15 residues long. Germline lookup yields CDR1 SGHAT and CDR2 FQNNGV. CDR3 nucleotide sequence: TGTGCCAGCAGCTTAGGCGGGGGTACTTACAATGAGCAGTTCTTC. This translates into CASSLGGGTYNEQFF.

The rearrangement uses TRBV5-1 and TRBJ2-1, with 16 bases fitting TRBD2. The CDR3 sequence is 17 residues long. Losses at the gene ends were 1 base for V and 7 bases for J; bases not matched to a gene: 5. Germline loops: CDR1 SGHRS, CDR2 YFSETQ. The DNA for the CDR3 is TGCGCCAGCAGCTTGACCCCGGGACTAGCGGGAGGGAATGAGCAGTTCTTC. Protein: CASSLTPGLAGGNEQFF.

The rearrangement joins TRBV7-6 to TRBJ2-7; perhaps TRBD2 as D (5 bases). The CDR3 length is 18 residues. Germline-derived CDR1 and CDR2 are SGHVS and FNYEAQ. Trimming took off 1 base at V and 3 bases at J, with 22 bases between the two ends. The CDR3 DNA follows: TGTGCCAGCAGCTTAGTCCGGATAGTGCAAGGGAGCGGCTACGAGCAGTACTTC. Translating it yields CASSLVRIVQGSGYEQYF. Combining the CDR3 with reference TRBV7-6 and TRBJ2-7 gives the whole variable domain GAGVSQSPRYKVTKRGQDVALRCDPISGHVSLYWYRQALGQGPEFLTYFNYEAQQDKSGLPNDRFSAERPEGSISTLTIQRTEQRDSAMYRCASSLVRIVQGSGYEQYFGPGTRLTVT.

The count of this clone is one. This rearrangement joins TRBV7-2 to TRBJ1-5, with unresolved D. Looked up from germline, CDR1 is SGHTA and CDR2 is FQGNSA. The CDR3 sequence is 15 residues long. V was cut by 5 bases and J by 4 bases, with 15 bases left in between. CDR3 nucleotide sequence: TGTGCCAGCAGCCCCGTGGAGGGTGTGAATCAGCCCCAGCATTTT. Protein product: CASSPVEGVNQPQHF.